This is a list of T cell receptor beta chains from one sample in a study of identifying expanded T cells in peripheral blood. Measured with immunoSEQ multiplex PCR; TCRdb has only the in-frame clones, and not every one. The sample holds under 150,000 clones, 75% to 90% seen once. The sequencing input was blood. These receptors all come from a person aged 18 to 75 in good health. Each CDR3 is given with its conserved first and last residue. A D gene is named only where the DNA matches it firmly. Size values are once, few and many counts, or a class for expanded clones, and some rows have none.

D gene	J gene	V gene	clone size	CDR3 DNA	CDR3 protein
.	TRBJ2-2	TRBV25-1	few	TGTGCCAGCAGTGAACCAGACCTTGGGGACACCGGGGAGCTGTTTTTT	CASSEPDLGDTGELFF
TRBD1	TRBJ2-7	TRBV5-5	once	TGTGCCAGCAGCCGACAGGGGTCCTACGACGAGCAGTACTTC	CASSRQGSYDEQYF
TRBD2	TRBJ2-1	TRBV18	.	TGTGCCAGCTCACCACTTCCTAAAGCGGGATACTCCTACAATGAGCAGTTCTTC	CASSPLPKAGYSYNEQFF
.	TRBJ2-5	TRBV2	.	TGTGCCAGCATGAGAGAGTGGGAACAGACCCAGTACTTC	CASMREWEQTQYF
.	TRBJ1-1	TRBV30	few	TGTGCCTGGAGCTCGGTCGCTGAAGCTTTCTTT	CAWSSVAEAFF
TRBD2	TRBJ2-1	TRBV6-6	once	TGTGCCAGCAGCCAGCGGGAGCGAAGTAGTGAGCAGTTCTTC	CASSQRERSSEQFF
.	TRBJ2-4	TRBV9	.	TGTGCCAGCAGCCCTTCCCTAGCCAAAAACATTCAGTACTTC	CASSPSLAKNIQYF
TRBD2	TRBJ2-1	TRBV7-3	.	TGTGCCAGCAGCCCCGACGGGGGGGTGAGTCCGTTCTTC	CASSPDGGVSPFF
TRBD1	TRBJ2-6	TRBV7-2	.	TGTGCCAGCAGCCACGGGACAGCGCCCAACTCTGGGGCCAACGTCCTGACTTTC	CASSHGTAPNSGANVLTF
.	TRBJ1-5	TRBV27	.	TGTGCCAGCAGTTTATCGAGGGTAGGACAGCCCCAGCATTTT	CASSLSRVGQPQHF
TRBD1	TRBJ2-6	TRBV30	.	TGTGCCTGGAGTGTACAGGGGTCTGGGGCCAACGTCCTGACTTTC	CAWSVQGSGANVLTF
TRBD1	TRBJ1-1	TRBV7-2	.	TGTGCCAGCAGCCCATGGGACAGCCGGAACACTGAAGCTTTCTTT	CASSPWDSRNTEAFF
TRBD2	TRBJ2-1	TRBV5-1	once	TGCGCCAGCAGCTTGAGCTCACTAGCGGGAGTGAATGAGCAGTTCTTC	CASSLSSLAGVNEQFF
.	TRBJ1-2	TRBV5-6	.	TGTGCCAGCAGCTTGCTATCGGGCTATGGCTACACCTTC	CASSLLSGYGYTF
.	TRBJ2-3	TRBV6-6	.	TGTGCCAGCAGGGACTCAAACACAGATACGCAGTATTTT	CASRDSNTDTQYF
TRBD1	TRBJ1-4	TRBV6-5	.	TGTGCCAGCAGAGAGGGGGCGGTTGGAGGGGAAAAACTGTTTTTT	CASREGAVGGEKLFF
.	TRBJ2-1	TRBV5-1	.	TGCGCCAGCAGCTTGTTGCGGGTTGAGCAGTTCTTC	CASSLLRVEQFF
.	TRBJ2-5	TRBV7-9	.	TGTGCCAGCAGCTCCACCACAGGTGGGCAAGAGACCCAGTACTTC	CASSSTTGGQETQYF
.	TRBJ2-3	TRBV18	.	TGTGCCAGCTCACCACCGGGGGTACCAGATACGCAGTATTTT	CASSPPGVPDTQYF
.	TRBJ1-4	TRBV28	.	TGTGCCAGCAGTACCTCAGGACGGGGAAATGAAAAACTGTTTTTT	CASSTSGRGNEKLFF
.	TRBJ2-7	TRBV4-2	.	TGTGCCAGCAGCCAAGGGGTGACAGATCACTCCTACGAGCAGTACTTC	CASSQGVTDHSYEQYF
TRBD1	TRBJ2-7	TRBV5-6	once	TGTGCCAGCAGCTTGGCCTTTGGACAGGGTGTCAACGAGCAGTACTTC	CASSLAFGQGVNEQYF
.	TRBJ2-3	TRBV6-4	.	TGTGCCAGCAGTGATACGCTTGGGGCGGATACGCAGTATTTT	CASSDTLGADTQYF
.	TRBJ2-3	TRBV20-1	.	TGCAGTGCTACCCGAGCAGATACGCAGTATTTT	CSATRADTQYF
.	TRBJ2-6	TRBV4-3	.	TGCGCCAGCAGCCAAGCCGGGGCTGGGGCCAACGTCCTGACTTTC	CASSQAGAGANVLTF